The 12 T cell receptor beta chains in this list originate from one sample, sequenced in a study of cytotoxic CD8 clonotypes in ibrutinib-treated CLL. Profiled with immunoSEQ multiplex PCR; TCRdb holds only in-frame clones, not every one. This sample has nearly 300,000 clones, with around 76% found just once. The sequencing here drew on PBMCs, taken at disease progression, from a patient treated with ibrutinib. Every receptor here comes from a human donor with chronic lymphocytic leukemia.

The rearrangement uses TRBV7-8 and TRBJ2-1; D is uncertain. Germline V lookup: CDR1 SGHVS, CDR2 FQNEAQ. This CDR3 region has 16 residues. With 2 bases removed from V and 7 bases from J, the gap between germline ends came to 18 bases. The CDR3 is CASSLYWRTNVNEQFF. CDR3 DNA sequence: TGTGCCAGCAGCTTATATTGGCGAACGAATGTGAATGAGCAGTTCTTC. The full variable domain, completed using reference TRBV7-8 and TRBJ2-1, is GAGVSQSPRYKVAKRGQDVALRCDPISGHVSLFWYQQALGQGPEFLTYFQNEAQLDKSGLPSDRFFAERPEGSVSTLKIQRTQQEDSAVYLCASSLYWRTNVNEQFFGPGTRLTVL.

J is TRBJ2-2 and V is TRBV7-9; D perhaps matches TRBD2 (6 bases). The V gene lost 2 bases and the J gene lost 0 bases, with 16 bases spanning the gap. Germline values: CDR1 SEHNR, CDR2 FQNEAQ (reference sequence). This CDR3 region has 18 residues. The CDR3 sequence: CASSLLRFSGPNTGELFF. In DNA, the CDR3 is TGTGCCAGCAGCTTACTCAGATTTAGCGGTCCGAACACCGGGGAGCTGTTTTTT.

The rearrangement links TRBV2 to TRBJ1-2, with 10 bases fitting TRBD1. Germline CDR1 SNHLY, CDR2 FYNNEI. There are 16 residues in the CDR3. After removal of 7 bases from V and 0 bases from J, the junction contained 8 bases not matched to a gene. The CDR3 nucleotides read TGTGCCAGCATCGGGACAGGGGCGCTCTCTAACTATGGCTACACCTTC. Translated, it gives CASIGTGALSNYGYTF.

V and J are TRBV14 and TRBJ2-7, with 8 bases lining up with TRBD1. Germline assignment: CDR1 SGHDN and CDR2 FVKESK. The CDR3 runs 18 residues. V lost 1 base to trimming and J lost 0 bases; unmatched junction nucleotides: 11. In DNA form, the CDR3 reads TGTGCCAGCAGCCAAGGGCCAGGACAGGGCCCAAGCTCCTACGAGCAGTACTTC. Its translation is CASSQGPGQGPSSYEQYF. Complete variable domain (other parts from reference TRBV14 and TRBJ2-7): EAGVTQFPSHSVIEKGQTVTLRCDPISGHDNLYWYRRVMGKEIKFLLHFVKESKQDESGMPNNRFLAERTGGTYSTLKVQPAELEDSGVYFCASSQGPGQGPSSYEQYFGPGTRLTVT.

Here the CDR3 DNA reads TGTGCCAGCAGCTTGGCAGGGACCCTTAGCAATCAGCCCCAGCATTTT. Translation: CASSLAGTLSNQPQHF. This chain joins TRBV5-6 and TRBJ1-5, with D possibly matching TRBD1 (5 bases). The CDR3 has 16 residues. Germline values: CDR1 SGHDT, CDR2 YYEEEE. Trimming pared 0 bases from V and 0 bases from J, leaving 10 bases between.

The gene calls are TRBV29-1 and TRBJ2-7; 10 nucleotides line up with TRBD1. The CDR3 is 13 amino acids. With 6 bases clipped from V and 3 bases from J, the junction kept 5 bases outside the gene matches. Germline lookup yields CDR1 SQVTM and CDR2 ANQGSEA. The CDR3 loop is CSVADRGLYEQYF. CDR3 nucleotides: TGCAGCGTCGCCGACAGGGGGCTCTACGAGCAGTACTTC.

This clone was observed a handful of times. The rearrangement links TRBV5-1 to TRBJ1-2, with D hard to call. CDR3 length equals 14 residues. Germline V gene sequence: CDR1 SGHRS, CDR2 YFSETQ. V lost 0 bases, J lost 7 bases, and 13 bases lay in between. The CDR3 region is CASSLEVFGGGYTF. The CDR3 DNA reads as TGCGCCAGCAGCTTGGAAGTTTTCGGTGGTGGCTACACCTTC.

The chain recombines TRBV10-3 with TRBJ2-7; the D is unclear. Germline loops: CDR1 ENHRY, CDR2 SYGVKD. The CDR3 runs 15 residues. With 2 bases removed from V and 4 bases from J, the gap between germline ends came to 15 bases. The CDR3 bases are TGTGCCATCAGTGAGGCCCCCATCGGCCCATACGAGCAGTACTTC. Protein sequence: CAISEAPIGPYEQYF.

The CDR3, as DNA: TGTGCCAGCAGCTCCCCCGCGACAGGGGGCGGTGAGCAGTACTTC. The encoded protein is CASSSPATGGGEQYF. V and J are TRBV7-9 and TRBJ2-7; 10 bases match TRBD1. The CDR3 sequence is 15 residues long. V shed 4 bases, J shed 7 bases, and the junction held 10 bases outside the gene matches. Germline V gene lookup returns CDR1 SEHNR and CDR2 FQNEAQ (reference sequence).

This clone was seen only once. The chain links TRBV4-3 to TRBJ1-2; D ambiguous. The CDR3 has 14 residues. Germline values: CDR1 LGHNA, CDR2 YSLEER. V was cut by 3 bases and J by 8 bases, with 16 bases left in between. CDR3 coding DNA: TGCGCCAGCAGCCACTTGGATACTGGAGAGGGCTACACCTTC. Protein sequence: CASSHLDTGEGYTF.

The V and J genes are TRBV5-1 and TRBJ1-1; 7 bases are a match to TRBD1. With V trimmed by 4 bases and J by 4 bases, 4 bases remained unmatched. This CDR3 is built from 13 residues. Germline V CDR1 and CDR2: SGHRS, YFSETQ. The chain's CDR3 is CASSVGQSTEAFF. CDR3 nucleotide sequence: TGCGCCAGCAGCGTGGGACAGAGCACTGAAGCTTTCTTT.

The chain uses TRBV15 and TRBJ2-7; weak D call: TRBD2 (5 bases). Germline V CDR1 and CDR2: LNHNV, YYDKDF (reference sequence). V shed 1 base and J shed 2 bases, with 15 bases lying between them. The CDR3 runs to 16 residues. CDR3 sequence: CATSRGGIGVTYEQYF. The DNA for the CDR3 is TGTGCCACCAGCAGAGGCGGAATCGGGGTAACCTACGAGCAGTACTTC.